These T cell receptor beta chains were read from a single sample in a study of blood T cell repertoires in COVID-19. Method: immunoSEQ multiplex PCR; TCRdb's copy keeps in-frame clones and lacks some. The sample yields around 72,000 clones, roughly 80% seen once. Sequencing used peripheral blood. All receptors derive from a woman aged 55-69 years with acute or convalescent COVID-19. Both conserved end residues are part of each CDR3. D genes are given only for firm matches. Expanded clones are given a class, and other clones once, few, many or no size at all.

>TRBJ1-2|TRBV5-1|NA|TRBD1|14
CASSLVGQGAGYTF
TGCGCCAGCAGCTTGGTTGGACAGGGGGCAGGCTACACCTTC
>TRBJ2-2|TRBV11-3|NA|TRBD2|20
CASSFLTASGGPGDTGELFF
TGTGCCAGCAGCTTCTTAACGGCCAGCGGGGGGCCCGGAGACACCGGGGAGCTGTTTTTT
>TRBJ2-7|TRBV5-1|once|TRBD2|15
CASSAGLAGGYEQYF
TGCGCCAGCAGCGCTGGACTAGCCGGAGGCTACGAGCAGTACTTC
>TRBJ2-3|TRBV10-3|NA|TRBD1|15
CAISPPGQRTDTQYF
TGTGCCATCAGTCCGCCGGGACAGCGCACAGATACGCAGTATTTT
>TRBJ2-5|TRBV13|NA|NA|16
CASSLAKRAAEETQYF
TGTGCCAGCAGCTTAGCAAAGAGGGCAGCCGAAGAGACCCAGTACTTC
>TRBJ1-1|TRBV19|NA|NA|14
CASSGGGLNTEAFF
TGTGCCAGTAGCGGGGGGGGGTTGAACACTGAAGCTTTCTTT
>TRBJ1-2|TRBV5-1|NA|TRBD1|12
CASSLTGDAYAF
TGCGCCAGCAGCTTAACAGGGGACGCCTACGCCTTC
>TRBJ1-1|TRBV6-6|once|TRBD1|13
CASSNDRGREAFF
TGTGCCAGCAGTAACGACAGGGGGCGCGAAGCTTTCTTT
>TRBJ2-1|TRBV7-3|NA|TRBD2|15
CASSRTSGSYNEQFF
TGTGCCAGCAGCCGGACTAGCGGTTCCTACAATGAGCAGTTCTTC
>TRBJ1-2|TRBV9|NA|TRBD1|15
CASSSGQGFVYGYTF
TGTGCCAGCAGCTCGGGACAGGGGTTCGTCTATGGCTACACCTTC
>TRBJ2-2|TRBV3-1/TRBV3-2|NA|TRBD2|15
CASTTSGVNTGELFF
TGTGCCTCTACCACTAGCGGGGTGAACACCGGGGAGCTGTTTTTT
>TRBJ1-5|TRBV12-3/TRBV12-4|NA|TRBD1|13
CASSLDRVQPQHF
TGTGCCAGCAGTTTGGACAGGGTGCAGCCCCAGCATTTT
>TRBJ1-6|TRBV3-1/TRBV3-2|NA|NA|15
CASSPTGGQGTPLHF
TGTGCCAGCAGCCCTACCGGCGGGCAAGGGACACCCCTCCACTTT
>TRBJ1-2|TRBV15|NA|NA|16
CATSRDMGRGGDGYTF
TGTGCCACCAGCAGAGATATGGGCCGCGGCGGGGATGGCTACACCTTC
>TRBJ1-5|TRBV2|once|NA|15
CASSADKAGNQPQHF
TGTGCCAGCAGCGCGGACAAAGCCGGCAATCAGCCCCAGCATTTT
>TRBJ2-7|TRBV6-5|NA|NA|13
CASTTGNFGEQYF
TGTGCCAGCACAACGGGTAACTTCGGCGAGCAGTACTTC
>TRBJ2-7|TRBV10-1|NA|NA|12
CASSGNSYEQYF
TGCGCCAGCAGTGGTAATTCCTACGAGCAGTACTTC
>TRBJ1-1|TRBV2|once|NA|13
CASRGTMNTEAFF
TGTGCCAGCAGGGGGACAATGAACACTGAAGCTTTCTTT
>TRBJ1-4|TRBV14|NA|NA|16
CASSLLRGGTNEKLFF
TGTGCCAGCAGCCTCCTCCGGGGGGGGACTAATGAAAAACTGTTTTTT
>TRBJ1-3|TRBV2|once|TRBD1|15
CASSVQGYAGNTIYF
TGTGCCAGCAGTGTACAGGGGTATGCGGGAAACACCATATATTTT
>TRBJ1-5|TRBV6-1|once|TRBD1|15
CASSESTGSNQPQHF
TGTGCCAGCAGTGAATCGACAGGGAGCAATCAGCCCCAGCATTTT
>TRBJ1-1|TRBV6-5|NA|NA|13
CASTETGRTEAFF
TGTGCCAGCACCGAAACAGGGCGGACTGAAGCTTTCTTT
>TRBJ1-1|TRBV20-1|NA|NA|16
CSASSVASTVNTEAFF
TGCAGTGCTAGTAGTGTCGCCTCGACTGTGAACACTGAAGCTTTCTTT
>TRBJ2-3|TRBV11-2|NA|TRBD2|16
CASSLEGTSSADTQYF
TGTGCCAGCAGCCTAGAAGGGACTAGCTCTGCAGATACGCAGTATTTT
>TRBJ1-6|TRBV7-9|NA|NA|16
CASSLTVTRNNSPLHF
TGTGCCAGCAGCTTGACAGTGACTAGAAATAATTCACCCCTCCACTTT
>TRBJ1-2|TRBV19|NA|TRBD1|14
CASSGDRGPNGYTF
TGTGCCAGTAGTGGGGACAGGGGGCCAAATGGCTACACCTTC
>TRBJ1-2|TRBV12-3/TRBV12-4|NA|NA|11
CASSLSYGYTF
TGTGCCAGCAGCCTCAGCTATGGCTACACCTTC
>TRBJ2-3|TRBV24-1|NA|NA|14
CATSVTGQRDTQYF
TGTGCCACCAGTGTAACAGGGCAACGGGATACGCAGTATTTT